This TCR beta chain was obtained from a study of T cell changes during pregnancy in multiple sclerosis. Method: immunoSEQ multiplex PCR; TCRdb's copy keeps in-frame clones and lacks some. The table has approximately 52,000 clones, about 92% seen once. Germline V CDR1 and CDR2: GTSNPN, SVGIG (reference sequence). The V segment lost 3 bases and the J segment 3 bases; nucleotides outside the gene matches: 5. The CDR3 is 13 amino acids. This chain joins TRBV30 and TRBJ2-7; 7 bases align to TRBD1. The starting material was CD4+ T cells from peripheral blood mononuclear cells, obtained in the third trimester of pregnancy. The TCR sequence derives from a female donor with multiple sclerosis, enrolled in a pregnancy study. In DNA, the CDR3 is TGTGCCTGGAGGCAGGGGACAGTCTACGAGCAGTACTTC. It is translated as CAWRQGTVYEQYF.